This T cell receptor beta chain stems from a study of cytomegalovirus exposure and HLA in healthy donors. Comment on this clone: The antigen remains undetermined.

The PCR ran on 60 Vbeta and 13 Jbeta primers. Data came from immunoSEQ multiplex PCR; TCRdb stores just in-frame clones and leaves some out. The sample holds 100,000 or so clones, roughly 66% seen once. Study conclusions and caveats: Donors belonging to an Asian-associated ancestry cluster reportedly showed fewer N-insertions in productive TCRs than the roughly 700-donor mean, according to what a later analysis found. The productive fraction for most TCR beta V segments was about 87% or about 30% in an earlier analysis.

CDR1 LNHDA and CDR2 SQIVND come from the germline V gene (reference sequence). The CDR3 loop spans 14 amino acids. V lost 7 bases to trimming and J lost 4 bases; unmatched junction nucleotides: 7. The sample consisted of PBMCs. This TCR was sampled from a young man in good health and CMV-seronegative. The chain is built from TRBV19 and TRBJ1-5; 7 positions match TRBD1. DNA of the CDR3: TGTGCCAGTATCCTGACAGGGTCAAATCAGCCCCAGCATTTT. This gives the protein CASILTGSNQPQHF.